This entry describes one T cell receptor beta chain. What antigen it recognizes has not been identified. Per-nucleotide qualities are absent, and no much larger clonotype sits a single base away. This sample is part of a study of blood T cells in healthy people across ages (dated by TCRdb to the mid-2010s). With regard to the full study: Template switching captured roughly one uniquely barcoded TCR beta cDNA molecule per two T cells in model experiments. Age-related changes in TCR beta repertoire diversity were measured in the study by deep sequencing normalized with unique cDNA molecular identifiers. The donors were divided into four age groups: young (average 16 years), middle-aged (roughly 42), aged (approximately 59) and long-lived (more than 75). To avoid experimental bias, donors of different ages were spread randomly across the sequencing lanes. For two donors (one aged 18 to 30 and one aged 80 or older), the study analyzed two additional independent replicas of 1 million unique cDNA reads from the same blood draw. Study-wide conclusions, independent of this receptor: Compared with the aged group, more naive CD4+ T cells, fewer expanded clones and increased TCR diversity were shown by the long-lived group, suggesting age selection. Observed TCR beta diversity per million T cells fell roughly linearly with age, and a significant reduction was already apparent by age around 39. Observed TCR beta diversity correlated strongly with the percentage of naive T cells measured by flow cytometry. Conclusive comparison of naive and antigen-experienced compartments was prevented by the profiling of bulk unsorted PBMCs. Estimates of total diversity based on one million sequenced T cells were considered lower bounds and underestimates. Donor CMV infection status was unknown, potentially confounding age-related changes in expanded clonotypes.

Libraries came from 5' RACE. Sequencing was carried out with an Illumina HiSeq 2500. A second PCR of roughly 6 to 12 cycles was performed with a sample-barcoded 5' primer and a J-beta primer mix. A template-switch 5' adaptor carrying 12 random nucleotides introduced a unique molecular identifier onto each TCR beta cDNA molecule. At least 2.5 million CDR3-containing paired-end reads were obtained from each sample. First-strand cDNA was synthesized from all RNA with the Mint cDNA synthesis kit, primed by a TRBC-specific oligonucleotide. After uracil-DNA glycosylase treatment, a first 18-cycle PCR used universal primers M1SS and BC2_uni_R on all cDNA. The source study handled its data this way. For normalization, 1 million high-quality reads were randomly selected from each sample, with every read carrying a distinct molecular identifier. Reads with shared molecular identifiers were discarded instead of being binned into consensus sequences. CDR3 identification, clonotype clustering and error correction used MiTCR with a Q25 quality threshold and the strictest error-elimination algorithm. A nonparametric unseen species model with Euler transformation was used to estimate lower-bound total TCR beta diversity. In TCRdb, the public reads were trimmed at Q25 with fastp and aligned with MiXCR, with productive beta chains retained. One record per CDR3 amino acid sequence lists the most common genes and DNA. The V and J calls shown here were made by TCRdb, not taken from the authors' results. For this sample there are 710,000 or so distinct CDR3 sequences; about 30% appear just once. Of the sample, approximately 15% falls within the top ten clones.

Systemically healthy Caucasian individuals from Russia, 35 to 50 in total and aged about 6 to 100 years, were included as donors. Around 10 milliliters of peripheral blood were collected from each donor into EDTA-treated Vacutainer tubes. PBMCs were isolated by Ficoll-Paque density-gradient centrifugation, with at least 7 million obtained per sample. Total RNA was extracted from PBMCs with Trizol reagent, with at least 6 micrograms obtained per sample. Naive CD45RAhigh/CD27high T cell percentages were measured by flow cytometry on a PBMC aliquot from every donor. Reading from cysteine to phenylalanine, the CDR3 counts 17 amino acids. The retained sequence is limited to the CDR3, 51 bases, with the frame set at the first base. The junction shows trimming of 0 bases on V and 2 bases on J, plus 16 bases between the germline ends. CDR1 SGHRS and CDR2 YFSETQ were looked up in the germline V gene.

Sequencing used blood. This clonotype was sampled from a woman older than 75 in good health. Donor details come from another sample of the same person, matched by shared clones. The rearrangement combines TRBV5-1 with TRBJ2-3; the D segment may tentatively be TRBD1 or TRBD2, each giving 5 matched bases. CDR3 sequence: CASSLAGQRATTDTQYF. The DNA sequence is given as TGCGCCAGCAGCTTGGCGGGGCAGCGTGCGACCACAGATACGCAGTATTTT.